This entry is about one T cell receptor (beta chain). No antigen is known for it. The data are from a study of OX40 agonist ivuxolimab in advanced cancers. Study results and caveats: Dose levels from 0.1 to 3.0 mg/kg saw CD4+ and CD8+ blood T cells expand clonally by week 6.

Germline V gives CDR1 LNHDA, CDR2 SQIVND (reference sequence). The CDR3 consists of 16 residues. The junction had 7 bases not matched to a gene; V was cut back by 6 bases and J by 1 base. Only in-frame clones appear in the TCRdb table, and some are missing; sequencing was by immunoSEQ multiplex PCR. The table has tens of thousands of clones, 65% to 90% seen once; the top ten hold 3.1%. The TCR sequence derives from an adult with an advanced solid tumor such as melanoma, head and neck, liver or kidney cancer. This specimen consisted of CD4+ or CD8+ T cells sorted from blood, obtained in a trial of the OX40 agonist ivuxolimab. This chain joins TRBV19 and TRBJ2-1, with 9 bases aligning to TRBD2. CDR3 sequence (DNA): TGTGCCAGTAGCCGACAAAGCGGGAGGTCCTACAATGAGCAGTTCTTC. Its protein is CASSRQSGRSYNEQFF.